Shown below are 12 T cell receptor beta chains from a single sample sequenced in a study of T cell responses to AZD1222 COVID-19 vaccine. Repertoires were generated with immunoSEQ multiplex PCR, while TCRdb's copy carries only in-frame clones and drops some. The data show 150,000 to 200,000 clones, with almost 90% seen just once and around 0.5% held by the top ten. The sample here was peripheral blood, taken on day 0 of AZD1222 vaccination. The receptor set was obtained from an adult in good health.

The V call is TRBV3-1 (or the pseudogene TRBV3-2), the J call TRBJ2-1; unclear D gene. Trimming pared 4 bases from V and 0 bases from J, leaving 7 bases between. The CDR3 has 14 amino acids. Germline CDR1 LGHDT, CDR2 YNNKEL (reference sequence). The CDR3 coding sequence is TGTGCCAGCAGCCCAACAAGCTCCTACAATGAGCAGTTCTTC. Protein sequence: CASSPTSSYNEQFF.

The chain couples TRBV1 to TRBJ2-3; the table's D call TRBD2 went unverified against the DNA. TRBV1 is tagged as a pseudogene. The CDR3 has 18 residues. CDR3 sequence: CTSSQDHLAGSAGDTQYF. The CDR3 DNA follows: TGCACCAGCAGCCAAGATCACCTAGCGGGGAGTGCTGGAGATACGCAGTATTTT.

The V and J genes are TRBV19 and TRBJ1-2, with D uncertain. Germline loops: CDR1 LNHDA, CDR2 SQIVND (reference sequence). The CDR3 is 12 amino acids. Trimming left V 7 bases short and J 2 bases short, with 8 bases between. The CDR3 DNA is TGTGCCAGTACAGACACCAACTATGGCTACACCTTC. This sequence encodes CASTDTNYGYTF.

CDR3 bases: TGTGCCAGCTCACCGCCGGGACAGGGTTCTAATGAAAAACTGTTTTTT. Its protein is CASSPPGQGSNEKLFF. The V gene is TRBV18, the J gene TRBJ1-4; 9 bases align to TRBD1. There are 16 residues in the CDR3. J gave up 3 bases and V 3 bases, and 5 bases lay outside the gene matches. From germline, CDR1 is KGHSH and CDR2 LQKENI.

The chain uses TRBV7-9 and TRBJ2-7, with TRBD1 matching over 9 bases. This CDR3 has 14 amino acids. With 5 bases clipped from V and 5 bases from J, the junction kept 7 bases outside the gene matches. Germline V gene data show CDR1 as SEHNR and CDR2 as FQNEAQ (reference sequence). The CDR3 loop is CASSTGTGNHEQYF. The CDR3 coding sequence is TGTGCCAGCAGCACCGGGACAGGGAACCACGAGCAGTACTTC. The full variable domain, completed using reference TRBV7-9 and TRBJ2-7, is DTGVSQNPRHKITKRGQNVTFRCDPISEHNRLYWYRQTLGQGPEFLTYFQNEAQLEKSRLLSDRFSAERPKGSFSTLEIQRTEQGDSAMYLCASSTGTGNHEQYFGPGTRLTVT.

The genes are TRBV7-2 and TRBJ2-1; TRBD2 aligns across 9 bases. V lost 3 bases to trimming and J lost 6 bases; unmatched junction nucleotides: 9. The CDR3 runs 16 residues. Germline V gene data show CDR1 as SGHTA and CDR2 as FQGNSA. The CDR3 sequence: CASSFPGLASTNEQFF. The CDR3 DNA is TGTGCCAGCAGCTTCCCAGGACTAGCGAGTACCAATGAGCAGTTCTTC.

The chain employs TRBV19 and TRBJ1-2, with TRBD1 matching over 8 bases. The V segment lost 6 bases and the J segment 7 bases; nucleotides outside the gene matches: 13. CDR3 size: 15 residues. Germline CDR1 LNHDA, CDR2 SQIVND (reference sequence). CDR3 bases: TGTGCCAGTAGGAGCGGCGGCCAGGGGGCTATTGGCTACACCTTC. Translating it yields CASRSGGQGAIGYTF.

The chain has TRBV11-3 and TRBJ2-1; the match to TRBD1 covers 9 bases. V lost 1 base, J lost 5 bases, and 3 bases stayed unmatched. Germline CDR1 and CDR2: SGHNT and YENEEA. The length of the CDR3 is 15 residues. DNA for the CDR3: TGTGCCAGCAGCTTAGGGACAGGGGTAAACAATGAGCAGTTCTTC. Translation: CASSLGTGVNNEQFF.

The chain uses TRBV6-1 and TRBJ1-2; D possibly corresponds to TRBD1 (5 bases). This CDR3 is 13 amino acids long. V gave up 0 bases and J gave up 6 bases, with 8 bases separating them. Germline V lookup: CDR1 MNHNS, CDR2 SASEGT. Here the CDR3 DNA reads TGTGCCAGCAGTGAAGCAGGAGGGGATGGCTACACCTTC. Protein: CASSEAGGDGYTF.

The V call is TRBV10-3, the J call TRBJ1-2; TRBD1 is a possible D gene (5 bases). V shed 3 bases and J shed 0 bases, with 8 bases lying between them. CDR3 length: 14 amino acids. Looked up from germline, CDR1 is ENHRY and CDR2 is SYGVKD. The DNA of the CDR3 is TGTGCCATCAGTGACGGACAATCTAACTATGGCTACACCTTC. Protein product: CAISDGQSNYGYTF.

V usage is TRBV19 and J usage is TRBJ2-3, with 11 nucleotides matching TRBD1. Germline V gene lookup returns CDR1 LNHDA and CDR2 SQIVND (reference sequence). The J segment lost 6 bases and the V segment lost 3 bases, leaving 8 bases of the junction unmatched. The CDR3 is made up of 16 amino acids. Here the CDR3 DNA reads TGTGCCAGTAGTATGAGAAGGACAGGGGGCTTGGATACGCAGTATTTT. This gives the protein CASSMRRTGGLDTQYF.

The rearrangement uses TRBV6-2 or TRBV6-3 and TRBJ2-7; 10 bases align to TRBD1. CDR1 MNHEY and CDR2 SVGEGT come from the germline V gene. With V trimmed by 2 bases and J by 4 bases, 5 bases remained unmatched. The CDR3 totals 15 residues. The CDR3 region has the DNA TGTGCCAGCAGTTACGCGGACAGGGGGGTTTACGAGCAGTACTTC. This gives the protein CASSYADRGVYEQYF.